The rows below give T cell receptor beta chains drawn from one sample of a study of blood T cells in healthy people across ages. Each CDR3 protein gets one entry after TCRdb re-called the 5' RACE reads with MiXCR. The sample yields more than 650,000 distinct CDR3 sequences, about 53% seen once. The sample was blood. The source is a man at least 80 years old in good health. CDR3s include the opening cysteine and the closing phenylalanine or tryptophan. A D gene is named only where the DNA matches it firmly. Size is omitted from some rows. Given values are once, few, many or a class for expanded clones.

NA,TRBV7-9,once,TRBJ1-6,TGTGCCAGCAGCTTAGGAGGGACTTCCTATAATTCACCCCTCCACTTT,CASSLGGTSYNSPLHF
NA,TRBV7-3,NA,TRBJ2-6,TGTGCCAGCAGCTTACTCCCGGGTGAATCTGGGGCCAACGTCCTGACTTTC,CASSLLPGESGANVLTF
NA,TRBV12-3/TRBV12-4,NA,TRBJ2-1,TGTGCCAGCAGTGTGGGAATTAGCGGCAATGAGCAGTTCTTC,CASSVGISGNEQFF
NA,TRBV5-1,NA,TRBJ2-1,TGCGCCAGCAGCTTGGGTCTATTCGGTCCCTACAATGAGCAGTTCTTC,CASSLGLFGPYNEQFF
TRBD2,TRBV6-1,NA,TRBJ2-7,TGTGCCAGCAGTGAAGGGCCTAGCGGAGCCTACGAGCAGTACTTC,CASSEGPSGAYEQYF
TRBD2,TRBV10-3,NA,TRBJ2-7,TGTGCCATCGGGGGAGCGGGAGGGACCGAGCAGTACTTC,CAIGGAGGTEQYF
NA,TRBV4-2,NA,TRBJ2-1,TGTGCCAGCAGCCAAGCCGCCCGGGCCAATGAGCAGTTCTTC,CASSQAARANEQFF
NA,TRBV2,NA,TRBJ2-1,TGTGCCAGCAGTGAAACATGGACCGTCAATGAGCAGTTCTTC,CASSETWTVNEQFF
NA,TRBV20-1,NA,TRBJ2-7,TGCAGTGCACAAGACAGTCCGAACGAGCAGTACTTC,CSAQDSPNEQYF
TRBD1,TRBV12-3/TRBV12-4,NA,TRBJ1-4,TGTGCCAGCAGCCCCGGGACAGGGGGCGCCAGTGAAAAACTGTTTTTT,CASSPGTGGASEKLFF
TRBD2,TRBV5-1,few,TRBJ2-5,TGCGCCAGCAGCACGGGGACTAGACAAGAGACCCAGTACTTC,CASSTGTRQETQYF
TRBD1,TRBV28,NA,TRBJ1-1,TGTGCCAGCTTTTCCGGGGCAGGGGGGAACACTGAAGCTTTCTTT,CASFSGAGGNTEAFF
NA,TRBV12-3/TRBV12-4,few,TRBJ1-5,TGTGCCAGCAAACAGGGATACAATCAGCCCCAGCATTTT,CASKQGYNQPQHF
TRBD1,TRBV29-1,NA,TRBJ1-1,TGCAGCGTTAACAGGGGCATGAACACTGAAGCTTTCTTT,CSVNRGMNTEAFF
NA,TRBV12-5,NA,TRBJ2-7,TGTGCTAGTGGTGACTCCTCCTACGAGCAGTACTTC,CASGDSSYEQYF
NA,TRBV2,few,TRBJ1-1,TGTGCCAGCGGCCCTACAGGAGCCATTGAAGCTTTCTTT,CASGPTGAIEAFF
TRBD1,TRBV20-1,NA,TRBJ2-7,TGCAGTGCTAGCGGGACAGGGCTCTACGAGCAGTACTTC,CSASGTGLYEQYF
NA,TRBV5-5,NA,TRBJ1-5,TGTGCCAGCAGCTTCGATCCGATTAGCGCGCAGTCTCAGCCCCAGCATTTT,CASSFDPISAQSQPQHF
TRBD2,TRBV12-3/TRBV12-4,NA,TRBJ2-1,TGTGCCAGCAAACCCCCTAGCGGCTCCTACAATGAGCAGTTCTTC,CASKPPSGSYNEQFF
TRBD2,TRBV4-3,NA,TRBJ2-5,TGCGCCAGCAGCCAGGTTAGCGGGAGAGGAGAGACCCAGTACTTC,CASSQVSGRGETQYF
TRBD2,TRBV5-1,once,TRBJ2-5,TGCGCCAGCAGCTTGGTGGGGACTAGCGGGATTAGTGATGAGCAGTACTTC,CASSLVGTSGISDEQYF
NA,TRBV5-6,NA,TRBJ1-4,TGTGCCAGCAGCTTGCCTCGGGACGACAGGACGGAAAAACTGTTTTTT,CASSLPRDDRTEKLFF
NA,TRBV10-3,NA,TRBJ2-7,TGTGCCATCAGTGAGGGCCCTCTCGAGCAGTACTTC,CAISEGPLEQYF
NA,TRBV5-1,NA,TRBJ2-5,TGCGCCAGCAGCTTGGCCGGGCAGGGACCCCTAGAGACCCAGTACTTC,CASSLAGQGPLETQYF
NA,TRBV27,NA,TRBJ2-7,TGTGCCAGCAGCGATTCAGGCTCGAGCTCCTACGAGCAGTACTTC,CASSDSGSSSYEQYF
NA,TRBV20-1,few,TRBJ2-7,TGCAGTGCCACCCCCAGTTCGGAGAGCTCCTACGAGCAGTACTTC,CSATPSSESSYEQYF
NA,TRBV5-8,NA,TRBJ2-7,TGTGCCAGCAGCTTGCCCGGGACCACTAGCTACGAGCAGTACTTC,CASSLPGTTSYEQYF
NA,TRBV18,few,TRBJ2-3,TGTGCCAGCTCACCGCCGTTAGGAAGATACGCGTATTTT,CASSPPLGRYAYF
TRBD2,TRBV13,few,TRBJ2-3,TGTGCCAGCAGCTTAGTCAGAGCGGGATACGCGTATTTT,CASSLVRAGYAYF
TRBD1,TRBV28,NA,TRBJ1-1,TGTGCCAGCAGTTTACGGGACAGGGTGAACACTGAAGCTTTCTTT,CASSLRDRVNTEAFF
NA,TRBV7-9,few,TRBJ2-5,TGTGCCAGCAGCTTACGGGGTATCGGTCAAGAGACCCAGTACTTC,CASSLRGIGQETQYF
TRBD1,TRBV29-1,many,TRBJ2-5,TGCAGCGTTGAAGGGACAGGGGGCGAGACCCAGTACTTC,CSVEGTGGETQYF
NA,TRBV13,few,TRBJ2-1,TGTGCCAGCAGCTCTGCAGGTCCAAGCTCCTACAATGAGCAGTTCTTC,CASSSAGPSSYNEQFF
TRBD2,TRBV27,NA,TRBJ2-1,TGTGCCAGCAGTAAGCCCTCGAGCGGGAGATACAATGAGCAGTTCTTC,CASSKPSSGRYNEQFF
NA,TRBV5-1,few,TRBJ2-7,TGCGCCAGCAGGGCCACCTCCTACGAGCAGTACTTC,CASRATSYEQYF